Listed below are T cell receptor beta chains from one sample, sequenced in a study of cytomegalovirus exposure and HLA in healthy donors. Sequenced by immunoSEQ multiplex PCR; TCRdb stores in-frame clones only, minus some. The sample consists of 150,000 to 200,000 clones, 80% to 85% of them appearing once. Sequencing input: PBMCs. These TCRs come from a woman aged 50 to 65 in good health and CMV-seropositive. Each CDR3 is given with its conserved first and last residue. D genes are given only for firm matches. For some rows the clone size is stated as once, few or many, or as a class when expanded; others skip it.

cdr3_nt cdr3_aa clone_size d_call j_call v_call
TGTGCCAGCAGCTTCCGAGGTAGGGGGGGGCCGAACACTGAAGCTTTCTTT CASSFRGRGGPNTEAFF . . TRBJ1-1 TRBV12-1
TGCGCCAGCAGCCCCGGGACTAGCGCGGAGACCCAGTACTTC CASSPGTSAETQYF . TRBD2 TRBJ2-5 TRBV5-1
TGTGCCACCCCTAGGCGATTCCCTAATGAAAAACTGTTTTTT CATPRRFPNEKLFF . . TRBJ1-4 TRBV28
TGCGCCAGCAGCTTGGGAGGATTTTACAATGAGCAGTTCTTC CASSLGGFYNEQFF . . TRBJ2-1 TRBV5-1
TGTGCCAGCAGTCTAGCGGAAGAGACCCAGTACTTC CASSLAEETQYF . TRBD2 TRBJ2-5 TRBV28
TGTGCCAGCAGTTACTCCCTAGAAAAACTGTTTTTT CASSYSLEKLFF . . TRBJ1-4 TRBV6-6
TGTGCCAGCAGCTTATCTAGCGGCTCCTACAATGAGCAGTTCTTC CASSLSSGSYNEQFF . TRBD2 TRBJ2-1 TRBV7-9
TGTGCCAGCAGCCCCGCGTCCTTAAATGAAAAACTGTTTTTT CASSPASLNEKLFF . . TRBJ1-4 TRBV6-5
TGTGCCAGCAGCTTTCTAGCGGGAGGGGGGCAAGAGACCCAGTACTTC CASSFLAGGGQETQYF few TRBD2 TRBJ2-5 TRBV11-2
TGTGCCAGCAGCCCCGGAGGATGGGGGACTAGCGGGCGAAATGAGCAGTTCTTC CASSPGGWGTSGRNEQFF . TRBD2 TRBJ2-1 TRBV7-9
TGTGCCAGTAGTACCCAACAGGGGGATTTTACTGAAGCTTTCTTT CASSTQQGDFTEAFF . TRBD1 TRBJ1-1 TRBV19
TGTGCCAGCAGTGTTAGGCGGTCTAGCGGGGGGGCCGCCGGGGAGACCCAGTACTTC CASSVRRSSGGAAGETQYF . TRBD2 TRBJ2-5 TRBV2
TGTGCCAGTAGAGCTAGCTCTGGGGCCAACGTCCTGACTTTC CASRASSGANVLTF . . TRBJ2-6 TRBV19
TGCGCCAGCAGCTTGGCCCCGGGAGGGCCGGGCAATGAGCAGTTCTTC CASSLAPGGPGNEQFF . TRBD2 TRBJ2-1 TRBV5-1
TGTGCCAGCAGTTCGTGGCAAGGGGCTACCTATAATTCACCCCTCCACTTT CASSSWQGATYNSPLHF . . TRBJ1-6 TRBV2
TGTGCCAGCAGGGGGGACAGCACTGGGGCAGCCCTCCACTTT CASRGDSTGAALHF . TRBD1 TRBJ1-6 TRBV2
TGTGCCATCGCCGGGGCCAAAAACATTCAGTACTTC CAIAGAKNIQYF . . TRBJ2-4 TRBV10-3
TGTGCCAGTAGCAAGAACACTGAAGCTTTCTTT CASSKNTEAFF few . TRBJ1-1 TRBV19
TGTGTCAGAAGCGTCAGTCTAGTTGGCGGGGGGTTCCAAGAGACCCAGTACTTC CVRSVSLVGGGFQETQYF . . TRBJ2-5 TRBV7-5
TGTGCCAGCAGTTTTCAGGGACTTGGAAACACCATATATTTT CASSFQGLGNTIYF . . TRBJ1-3 TRBV7-2
TGTGCCAGCTCACCACGGACAGGGGGGTCTGGAAACACCATATATTTT CASSPRTGGSGNTIYF . TRBD1 TRBJ1-3 TRBV18
TGTGCCAGCAGTTTATACGGGGGTGGCTACACCTTC CASSLYGGGYTF . . TRBJ1-2 TRBV28
TGTGCCAGCAGTTTGGGGTCTAGCGGGGGACATACGCAGTATTTT CASSLGSSGGHTQYF . TRBD2 TRBJ2-3 TRBV28
TGTGCCAGCTCACCCGCCCTTGGACAGGGTGCAGATACGCAGTATTTT CASSPALGQGADTQYF once TRBD1 TRBJ2-3 TRBV18
TGTGCCAGCAGCTTCGGGGACACTGACTACGAGCAGTACTTC CASSFGDTDYEQYF . . TRBJ2-7 TRBV5-8
TGTGCCAGTAGTCCTTCGGGGGTAGCGGGAGCAATCGGGGAGCTGTTTTTT CASSPSGVAGAIGELFF . TRBD2 TRBJ2-2 TRBV19
TGTGCCAGCAGCCAAGGACTAGCGGGACACGAGCAGTACTTC CASSQGLAGHEQYF few TRBD2 TRBJ2-7 TRBV4-2
TGTGCCAGCAGCCAGGAGGGCCTGATTCTAGCCAAAAACAGTCAGTACTTC CASSQEGLILAKNSQYF once . TRBJ2-4 TRBV7-8
TGCGCCAGCAGCTACATGGACAGATGGGGCAATGAGCAGTTCTTC CASSYMDRWGNEQFF . . TRBJ2-1 TRBV5-1
TGCGCCAGCAGCTTCGGGGGGACTAGTGAAAAACTGTTTTTT CASSFGGTSEKLFF . . TRBJ1-4 TRBV5-1
TGTGCCAGCAGCCCCAGGGGGCGGGCAGATACGCAGTATTTT CASSPRGRADTQYF . TRBD1 TRBJ2-3 TRBV6-5
TGTGCCAGCAGCTTAGCTCCCGGGGCCTACGAGCAGTACTTC CASSLAPGAYEQYF . . TRBJ2-7 TRBV7-6
TGTGCCAGCAGTTTCCAGGGTTTTTCGCCTAACTATGGCTACACCTTC CASSFQGFSPNYGYTF . . TRBJ1-2 TRBV6-6
TGTGCCAGCAGTCCCCTTGGGGGGGCTAATTCACCCCTCCACTTT CASSPLGGANSPLHF . . TRBJ1-6 TRBV7-2
TGCGCCAGCAGGCCGGGTAGGATGAACACTGAAGCTTTCTTT CASRPGRMNTEAFF . . TRBJ1-1 TRBV23-1
TGTGCCAGCTCAAATAGACTCTCATATGAGCAGTTCTTC CASSNRLSYEQFF once . TRBJ2-1 TRBV18
TGCGCCAGCAGTCGGCCCGGGACTAGCGGTCCTTACGAGCAGTACTTC CASSRPGTSGPYEQYF once TRBD2 TRBJ2-7 TRBV23-1
TGCGCCAGCAGCCAAGTAGTGACAGGGTCGTATTCACCCCTCCACTTT CASSQVVTGSYSPLHF . TRBD1 TRBJ1-6 TRBV4-1
TGCGCCAGCAGCCAAGAAGGCGGGGGGCCAGATACGCAGTATTTT CASSQEGGGPDTQYF few TRBD2 TRBJ2-3 TRBV4-3
TGTGCCAGTAGTATTAGGGGAACTCCAACTAATGAAAAACTGTTTTTT CASSIRGTPTNEKLFF few . TRBJ1-4 TRBV19
TGTGCCAGCAGGAGCGACAGGGGGCTTTCACCCCTCCACTTT CASRSDRGLSPLHF . TRBD1 TRBJ1-6 TRBV28
TGTGCCAGCAGCCCGGATGGAGGGTGGGGCGAGCAGTACTTC CASSPDGGWGEQYF . . TRBJ2-7 TRBV5-8
TGTGCCACCTCCCCCGGGGGTCCCAACACTGAAGCTTTCTTT CATSPGGPNTEAFF few . TRBJ1-1 TRBV10-3
TGTGCCAGCTCACCGGGTGGAGGCCCCTACGAGCAGTACTTC CASSPGGGPYEQYF few . TRBJ2-7 TRBV18
TGTGCCAGCAGTGCGCTAGCGGGAGTTGGCTACAATGAGCAGTTCTTC CASSALAGVGYNEQFF few TRBD2 TRBJ2-1 TRBV25-1
TGTGCCAGCTCACCGGAGCGGGAGCCTGCCTACGAGCAGTACTTC CASSPEREPAYEQYF . TRBD2 TRBJ2-7 TRBV18
TGCGCCAGCAGCCGAAGGCAGGGGACCTACGAGCAGTACTTC CASSRRQGTYEQYF . . TRBJ2-7 TRBV5-1
TGTGCCAGCAGTTACTCGACGGGGGGATCCTACGAGCAGTACTTC CASSYSTGGSYEQYF once TRBD2 TRBJ2-7 TRBV6-5
TGTGCCAGCAGTTACGGTGGGGGGACGTATTCACCCCTCCACTTT CASSYGGGTYSPLHF . . TRBJ1-6 TRBV6-5
TGTGCCAGCGGCATAGCGGGAGACCGCACAGATACGCAGTATTTT CASGIAGDRTDTQYF once TRBD2 TRBJ2-3 TRBV28
TGTGCCAGCAGCTTTACTAGCGGGGGCACAGATACGCAGTATTTT CASSFTSGGTDTQYF once TRBD2 TRBJ2-3 TRBV7-6
TGCGCCAGCAGCCAAGCCGGGGGGCCCTCTACCTATGGCTACACCTTC CASSQAGGPSTYGYTF . . TRBJ1-2 TRBV4-1
TGTGCCAGCAGCGCTTCGGGGGGGGACAGGGGACACGAGCAGTACTTC CASSASGGDRGHEQYF . TRBD1 TRBJ2-7 TRBV27
TGTGCCAGCAGTGTCCAGGGATCCCTGGGAACCGGGGAGCTGTTTTTT CASSVQGSLGTGELFF . . TRBJ2-2 TRBV6-1
TGTGCCAGCAGACGAACCGGGACTAGCAAACAGTTCTTC CASRRTGTSKQFF . TRBD2 TRBJ2-1 TRBV11-3
TGTGCCAGTAGTAATACGGGGGACACTGAAGCTTTCTTT CASSNTGDTEAFF few . TRBJ1-1 TRBV19
TGCGCCAGCAGCAGGACAGGGGGGGATCAGCCCCAGCATTTT CASSRTGGDQPQHF . TRBD1 TRBJ1-5 TRBV5-1